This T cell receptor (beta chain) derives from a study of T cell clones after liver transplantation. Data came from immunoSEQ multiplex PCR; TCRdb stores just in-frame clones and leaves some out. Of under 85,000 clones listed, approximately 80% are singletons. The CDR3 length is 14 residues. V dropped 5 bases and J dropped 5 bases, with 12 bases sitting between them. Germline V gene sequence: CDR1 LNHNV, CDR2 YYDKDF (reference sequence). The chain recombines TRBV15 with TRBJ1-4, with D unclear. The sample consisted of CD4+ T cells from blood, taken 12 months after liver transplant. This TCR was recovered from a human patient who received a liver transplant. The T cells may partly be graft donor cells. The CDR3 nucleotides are TGTGCCACCAGCGCGCGGACCCGGAATGAAAAACTGTTTTTT. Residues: CATSARTRNEKLFF.